The 14 T cell receptor beta chains reported below all come from one sample, sequenced in a study of cytomegalovirus exposure and HLA in healthy donors. The PCR made use of 60 Vbeta and 13 Jbeta primers. Libraries were prepared by immunoSEQ multiplex PCR; TCRdb keeps only in-frame clonotypes and omits some of them. The table has roughly 86,000 clones, about three fifths seen once. Sequencing was performed on PBMCs. The source is a young man in good health and CMV-seronegative.

V usage is TRBV28 and J usage is TRBJ2-1, with TRBD1 as a possible D gene (5 bases). Germline loops: CDR1 MDHEN, CDR2 SYDVKM. The CDR3 runs to 13 residues. V dropped 3 bases and J dropped 12 bases, with 15 bases sitting between them. The CDR3 reads CASSLPSGQTQFF. CDR3 nucleotides: TGTGCCAGCAGTTTGCCCTCAGGGCAGACGCAGTTCTTC.

The chain combines TRBV9 with TRBJ2-5, with D possibly TRBD2 on 5 matching bases. The germline V gene has CDR1 SGDLS and CDR2 YYNGEE. There are 15 residues in the CDR3. V lost 0 bases, J lost 4 bases, and 13 bases lay in between. The DNA for the CDR3 is TGTGCCAGCAGCGTAGCTACCGGGATGGGAGAGACCCAGTACTTC. Encoded protein: CASSVATGMGETQYF.

The genes are TRBV19 and TRBJ2-6; tentative D call: TRBD1 (6 bases). From germline, CDR1 is LNHDA and CDR2 SQIVND (reference sequence). Trimming pared 4 bases from V and 2 bases from J, leaving 15 bases between. The CDR3 consists of 17 residues. CDR3 sequence (DNA): TGTGCCAGTAGTACCACCCGTACAGGGACTGGGGCCAACGTCCTGACTTTC. Translation: CASSTTRTGTGANVLTF.

This clone was found once. The chain recombines TRBV19 with TRBJ2-3; TRBD2 matches 11 bases. J lost 5 bases, V lost 0 bases, and 10 bases had no gene match. The CDR3 runs 18 residues. Germline values: CDR1 LNHDA, CDR2 SQIVND (reference sequence). Written as DNA, the CDR3 is TGTGCCAGTAGTATAGATCGGGGGATAGCGGGAGGGCAAGATACGCAGTATTTT. Protein: CASSIDRGIAGGQDTQYF.

The chain links TRBV16 to TRBJ1-1, with unresolved D. Trimming took 4 bases from V and 4 from J, leaving 19 bases between them. The CDR3 consists of 16 residues. Germline CDR1 KGHSY, CDR2 FQNENV. CDR3 region: CASSRPGRVRGTEAFF. The CDR3 DNA reads as TGTGCCAGCAGCCGTCCTGGGAGGGTTCGGGGCACTGAAGCTTTCTTT.

The chain has TRBV7-8 and TRBJ1-2; 10 positions agree with TRBD1. CDR1 is SGHVS and CDR2 is FQNEAQ in the germline V gene. V shed 5 bases, J shed 4 bases, and the junction held 4 bases outside the gene matches. CDR3 length: 14 residues. The CDR3 region has the DNA TGTGCCAGCAGCCAGAGGGACAGGGGCTATGGCTACACCTTC. Translation: CASSQRDRGYGYTF.

The table lists this clone with a few counts. CDR3 in amino acids: CASSLYRGDSPLHF. The CDR3 DNA reads as TGCGCCAGCAGCTTGTACAGGGGTGATTCACCCCTCCACTTT. The chain links TRBV5-1 to TRBJ1-6, with 7 bases identical to TRBD1. V lost 1 base, J lost 8 bases, and 3 bases stayed unmatched. Germline V gene lookup returns CDR1 SGHRS and CDR2 YFSETQ. The CDR3 runs 14 residues.

The chain recombines TRBV7-2 with TRBJ2-7; TRBD1 is a possible D gene (5 bases). The V end lost 4 bases, the J end lost 4 bases, and 11 bases lay between the germline ends. Germline CDR1 reads SGHTA; CDR2 reads FQGNSA. The CDR3 totals 13 residues. The CDR3, as DNA: TGTGCCAGCAGCTACAGGAGAAGGTACGAGCAGTACTTC. Its translation: CASSYRRRYEQYF.

In its sample, this clone was seen a few times. The CDR3 DNA follows: TGTGCCAGCGGGGGAACCGGGACAAATTCCTACAATGAGCAGTTCTTC. It is translated as CASGGTGTNSYNEQFF. The chain is built from TRBV28 and TRBJ2-1; D is possibly TRBD1 (6 bases). This CDR3 contains 16 residues. Trimming took off 8 bases at V and 1 base at J, with 18 bases between the two ends. Germline loops: CDR1 MDHEN, CDR2 SYDVKM.

The chain has TRBV18 and TRBJ2-2, with D hard to call. The length of the CDR3 is 14 residues. Germline V gene data show CDR1 as KGHSH and CDR2 as LQKENI. V shed 0 bases and J shed 3 bases, with 5 bases lying between them. The CDR3 region has the DNA TGTGCCAGCTCACCACCGCAGGACACCGGGGAGCTGTTTTTT. Amino acids: CASSPPQDTGELFF.

The genes are TRBV10-3 and TRBJ1-4; 10 nucleotides line up with TRBD1. V lost 8 bases to trimming and J lost 7 bases; unmatched junction nucleotides: 10. Germline CDR1 reads ENHRY; CDR2 reads SYGVKD. The CDR3 contains 15 residues. The CDR3 here is CAIGPRTGGGEKLFF. The CDR3 DNA reads TGTGCCATCGGACCTCGGACAGGGGGAGGTGAAAAACTGTTTTTT.

The chain carries TRBV7-8 and TRBJ2-7; TRBD2 aligns across 12 bases. J was trimmed by 7 bases and V by 5 bases; bases with no gene match: 12. Germline V gene data show CDR1 as SGHVS and CDR2 as FQNEAQ. This CDR3 comprises 16 residues. The DNA for the CDR3 is TGTGCCAGCAGCCGGGCTAGCGGGGGGGCCTGGGGTGAGCAGTACTTC. Its protein is CASSRASGGAWGEQYF.

This chain links TRBV27 with TRBJ2-1; 11 nucleotides agree with TRBD2. The length of the CDR3 is 14 residues. The J segment lost 4 bases and the V segment lost 7 bases, leaving 3 bases of the junction unmatched. CDR1 is MNHEY, CDR2 SMNVEV, per germline (reference sequence). The CDR3 nucleotides read TGTGCCAGCACCAGGACTAGCGGGTACAATGAGCAGTTCTTC. Encoded protein: CASTRTSGYNEQFF.

The chain has TRBV19 and TRBJ2-3, with D perhaps TRBD1 (6 bases). The CDR3 sequence is 14 residues long. Germline V gives CDR1 LNHDA, CDR2 SQIVND (reference sequence). Trimming removed 5 bases from V and 5 bases from J, with 14 bases in between. This chain's CDR3 is CASSLYSDRDTQYF. The DNA of the CDR3 is TGTGCCAGTAGTCTATATTCGGACAGAGATACGCAGTATTTT.